The clone carrying this TCR beta chain was picked up many times. This entry is derived from a study of blood T cells in healthy people across ages. The length of the CDR3 is 11 residues. Germline loops: CDR1 SGHRS, CDR2 YFSETQ. V lost 3 bases and J 3 bases, leaving 3 bases between the germline ends. A sample-barcoded 5' primer and a J-beta primer mix were used in a second PCR of about 7 to 12 cycles. Using its own MiXCR run on the 5' RACE reads, TCRdb lists one record per CDR3 protein. The sample has 650,000 to 700,000 distinct CDR3 sequences, approximately 30% seen once. The sequenced sample was blood. The receptor's source is a woman at least 80 years old in good health. V gene TRBV5-1 combines with J gene TRBJ2-5, with D hard to call. In DNA form, the CDR3 reads TGCGCCAGCAGCTACGAAGAGACCCAGTACTTC. Translation: CASSYEETQYF.